The 10 T cell receptor beta chains given below trace back to one sample, sequenced in a study of T cells in localized non-small cell lung cancer (dated by TCRdb to the early 2020s). Library prep was done by the immunoSEQ multiplex PCR assay. Sourced from immuneACCESS, this table was stored by TCRdb with only in-frame sequences that have V and J called. A share of the clones is absent; for the studies checked, an unresolved V gene accounts for under half, and the remainder has no known explanation. The sample contains about 62,000 clones, roughly 79% of them found a single time. In total, the top ten clones hold roughly 4.8% of the sample. This material consisted of PBMCs, taken before any cancer treatment. These TCRs come from a man aged 40 to 75 with stage II lung adenocarcinoma.

This clone was seen just once. This sequence joins TRBV7-2 and TRBJ1-5; no clear D. Trimming cost V 2 bases and J 6 bases, with 8 bases left between them. The CDR3 spans 13 residues. The V gene's germline CDR1 is SGHTA and CDR2 FQGNSA. CDR3 residues: CASSLMGSQPQHF. CDR3 DNA: TGTGCCAGCAGCTTAATGGGGAGTCAGCCCCAGCATTTT.

The chain is built from TRBV4-2 and TRBJ1-4; 8 bases match TRBD1. V gave up 1 base and J gave up 7 bases; unmatched junction bases: 5. The CDR3 has 15 residues. CDR1 and CDR2 (germline): LGHNA, YNFKEQ. CDR3 sequence: CASSQAGGAGEKLFF. CDR3 sequence (DNA): TGTGCCAGCAGCCAAGCAGGGGGCGCGGGTGAAAAACTGTTTTTT.

This clone was found many times. The rearrangement uses TRBV5-1 and TRBJ1-1; no clear D gene. The CDR3 length is 15 residues. V dropped 0 bases and J dropped 0 bases, with 9 bases sitting between them. Germline V gene data show CDR1 as SGHRS and CDR2 as YFSETQ. Written as DNA, the CDR3 is TGCGCCAGCAGCTTGGAGAGTTCCGTGAACACTGAAGCTTTCTTT. As protein: CASSLESSVNTEAFF.

Regarding this clone: One junction end disagrees with the germline gene, perhaps due to a read error. This chain links TRBV11-2 with TRBJ2-7, with 10 bases lining up with TRBD2. Germline V gene data show CDR1 as SGHAT and CDR2 as FQNNGV. CDR3 length: 15 amino acids. CDR3 bases: TGTGCCAGCAGCTTAGATTCGCTAGCGGGAGTTCCCAGGAACTTC. Its translation is CASSLDSLAGVPRNF.

Only a few counts were recorded for this clone. The chain has TRBV28 and TRBJ1-3; no clear D. Germline loops: CDR1 MDHEN, CDR2 SYDVKM. Trimming cost V 7 bases and J 9 bases, with 19 bases left between them. This CDR3 is 14 amino acids long. CDR3 nucleotide sequence: TGTGCCAGCACTGGTTTCGCGGTTGCGGGCACCATATATTTT. Translating gives CASTGFAVAGTIYF.

DNA of the CDR3: TGTGCCAGTAGTATGTACCCAGCGGGATTACAATTCTTC. Residues: CASSMYPAGLQFF. The rearrangement uses TRBV19 and TRBJ2-1; 7 positions match TRBD2. This CDR3 has 13 amino acids. Germline V CDR1 and CDR2: LNHDA, SQIVND (reference sequence). The junction had 12 bases not matched to a gene; V was cut back by 3 bases and J by 16 bases.

The count of this clone is one. The chain couples TRBV13 to TRBJ2-3, with D possibly being TRBD2 (5 bases). This CDR3 comprises 14 residues. Per germline, CDR1 PRHDT and CDR2 FYEKMQ (reference sequence). With 1 base removed from V and 4 bases from J, the gap between germline ends came to 9 bases. This chain's CDR3 is CASSLVEVADTQYF. CDR3 DNA: TGTGCCAGCAGCTTAGTGGAGGTCGCAGATACGCAGTATTTT.

The V and J genes are TRBV5-4 and TRBJ2-1, with D tentatively TRBD2 (5 bases). Trimming shortened V by 4 bases and J by 7 bases, and 15 bases separated the two germline ends. This CDR3 region has 14 residues. The germline V gene has CDR1 SGHNT and CDR2 YYREEE (reference sequence). CDR3 sequence: CASSALLTGNEQFF. In DNA, the CDR3 is TGTGCCAGCAGCGCCCTACTAACGGGGAATGAGCAGTTCTTC.

This chain uses TRBV4-3 with TRBJ2-1, with 8 bases that match TRBD2. Germline assignment: CDR1 LGHNA and CDR2 YSLEER. This CDR3 is built from 16 residues. The ends lost 4 bases at V and 4 bases at J; junction bases unmatched: 9. The CDR3 region is CASSRSGSGIYNEQFF. In DNA form, the CDR3 reads TGCGCCAGCAGCCGTTCGGGTAGCGGGATTTACAATGAGCAGTTCTTC.

This clone was observed a single time. The chain has TRBV2 and TRBJ2-1; D is possibly TRBD2 (6 bases). The CDR3 is 14 amino acids. V was clipped by 4 bases and J by 6 bases, with 13 bases between them. From germline, CDR1 is SNHLY and CDR2 FYNNEI. CDR3 residues: CASSVGGSLNEQFF. The CDR3 DNA is TGTGCCAGCAGTGTCGGAGGGAGCCTCAATGAGCAGTTCTTC. The variable domain in full, completed from reference TRBV2 and TRBJ2-1, reads EPEVTQTPSHQVTQMGQEVILRCVPISNHLYFYWYRQILGQKVEFLVSFYNNEISEKSEIFDDQFSVERPDGSNFTLKIRSTKLEDSAMYFCASSVGGSLNEQFFGPGTRLTVL.